The 8 T cell receptor beta chains listed next were all sequenced from one sample in a study of regulatory T cells in long-lasting Graves disease. As to time point: persistent/refractory GD, antithyroid drugs over 5 years with positive TRAb. Scientists built the TCR library using RNA that was extracted from PBMCs. Investigators prepared the TCR beta libraries by applying iRepertoire HTBI primers and Arm-PCR of CDR3 regions. TCRdb re-called the multiplex PCR reads through MiXCR, storing one row per CDR3 protein. Here the sample spans roughly 500,000 distinct CDR3 sequences, 20% to 25% being singletons. This sample comprised peripheral blood mononuclear cells (PBMCs), obtained when the disease was refractory, from a patient treated with antithyroid drugs. Source of these receptors: a female donor with Graves disease.

This clonotype was seen more than once but under ten times. V and J are TRBV3-1 and TRBJ2-7, with 7 bases aligning to TRBD1. The CDR3 covers 15 residues. V trimming: 4 bases; J trimming: 4 bases; junction bases outside the gene matches: 10. Germline V CDR1 and CDR2: LGHDT, YNNKEL (reference sequence). The CDR3 here is CASSRTRGHLYEQYF. CDR3 DNA: TGTGCCAGCAGCCGAACAAGGGGGCATTTGTACGAGCAGTACTTC.

This clonotype has at least ten counts. The V and J genes are TRBV28 and TRBJ2-7; D is perhaps TRBD1 (6 bases). The length of the CDR3 is 12 residues. The V and J ends lost 9 bases and 6 bases respectively, with 15 bases between them. Germline V gene lookup returns CDR1 MDHEN and CDR2 SYDVKM. The CDR3 spells CASIRGTGEQYF. The CDR3 region has the DNA TGTGCCAGTATCAGGGGTACCGGCGAGCAGTACTTC.

This clonotype was recorded at least ten times. The chain recombines TRBV28 with TRBJ1-2, with 9 bases fitting TRBD1. Trimming cost V 10 bases and J 1 base; bases outside gene matches: 7. Germline CDR1 and CDR2: MDHEN and SYDVKM. CDR3 size: 14 residues. The CDR3 here is CATLQGANNYGYTF. CDR3 in DNA: TGTGCCACCCTACAGGGGGCTAATAACTATGGCTACACCTTC.

This clonotype was recorded a few times. The chain recombines TRBV19 with TRBJ2-2; 8 positions agree with TRBD2. The CDR3 runs 15 residues. The V gene's germline CDR1 is LNHDA and CDR2 SQIVND (reference sequence). V lost 6 bases and J lost 7; bases outside the gene matches: 10. DNA of the CDR3: TGTGCCAGTAGCATTAGCGGGACCCCAGGCGGGGAGCTGTTTTTT. Protein: CASSISGTPGGELFF. Based on the CDR3 plus reference TRBV19 and TRBJ2-2, the full variable domain is DGGITQSPKYLFRKEGQNVTLSCEQNLNHDAMYWYRQDPGQGLRLIYYSQIVNDFQKGDIAEGYSVSREKKESFPLTVTSAQKNPTAFYLCASSISGTPGGELFFGEGSRLTVL.

This clonotype was seen at least ten times. This chain links TRBV6-2 or TRBV6-3 with TRBJ2-5; tentative D call: TRBD2 (6 bases). In germline, CDR1 is MNHEY, CDR2 SVGEGT. The CDR3 is 17 residues long. The germline V and J ends were trimmed by 6 bases and 0 bases, with 20 bases remaining between them. In DNA form, the CDR3 reads TGTGCCAGCAGCGGAGTACTTGGGAGGAGGGACCAAGAGACCCAGTACTTC. Amino acid sequence: CASSGVLGRRDQETQYF.

This sequence joins TRBV29-1 and TRBJ2-7, with 8 positions matching TRBD2. This CDR3 has 14 amino acids. Germline V gene data show CDR1 as SQVTM and CDR2 as ANQGSEA. J gave up 3 bases and V 5 bases, and 9 bases lay outside the gene matches. Here the CDR3 reads CSVRSSGLNYEQYF. As DNA, the CDR3 is TGCAGCGTTCGATCTAGCGGGCTTAACTACGAGCAGTACTTC.

This clonotype was found a few times. The chain recombines TRBV30 with TRBJ1-2; D gene ambiguous. The germline V gene has CDR1 GTSNPN and CDR2 SVGIG (reference sequence). V lost 5 bases to trimming and J lost 4 bases, with 8 bases between them. This CDR3 spans 11 amino acids. This CDR3 reads CAWSSLYGYTF. DNA of the CDR3: TGTGCCTGGTCCTCTCTCTATGGCTACACCTTC.

In this sample, this clonotype turned up many times. The chain couples TRBV7-2 to TRBJ2-7, with D possibly being TRBD1 (5 bases). Germline CDR1 SGHTA, CDR2 FQGNSA. This CDR3 is 16 amino acids long. The germline V and J ends were trimmed by 0 bases and 7 bases, with 19 bases remaining between them. The CDR3, as DNA: TGTGCCAGCAGCTTAGCGCTGTCCAGGGTCGGGTGGGAGCAGTACTTC. It encodes CASSLALSRVGWEQYF.